The sequence of this TCR beta chain was determined in a study of T cells expressing NK-cell markers. TCRdb reprocessed the 5' RACE reads, with one entry per CDR3 protein and no DNA. There are a few hundred thousand distinct CDR3 sequences in the sample, with roughly 5.2% held by the top ten. The TCR sequence derives from a man aged 18 to 70 in good health. Sequencing used blood T cells: a sorted CD56 or NKG2C T cell subset, CD4+ or CD8+ T cells, or bulk PBMC T cells (not recorded which).

The CDR3 protein is CSARGPGRQGANTGELFF. This sequence joins TRBV20-1 and TRBJ2-2; the TCRdb D gene call, TRBD1, has no DNA to confirm it. The CDR3 contains 18 residues. CDR1 DFQATT and CDR2 SNEGSKA come from the germline V gene (reference sequence).